The 2 T cell receptor beta chains below were found in one sample sequenced in a study of T cells in Graves' hyperthyroidism and ophthalmopathy. There were TCR beta CDR3 regions amplified from RNA transcripts. TCR CDR3 underwent first-round RT-PCR with the HTBI primer set. Each CDR3 protein gets one entry after TCRdb re-called the multiplex PCR reads with MiXCR. The sample has fewer than 550,000 distinct CDR3 sequences, 15% to 19% seen once; the top ten hold around 14%. Sequencing used blood. The receptors stem from a young woman with Graves' hyperthyroidism.

This clonotype was found a few times. This chain joins TRBV11-2 and TRBJ1-2; unclear D gene. V gave up 5 bases and J gave up 7 bases, with 17 bases separating them. This CDR3 contains 14 residues. Germline loops: CDR1 SGHAT, CDR2 FQNNGV. The CDR3 nucleotides are TGTGCCAGCAGCCGTAACCCGGGAGGGTCTGGCTACACCTTC. Residues: CASSRNPGGSGYTF.

The chain uses TRBV4-3 and TRBJ2-7; D remains ambiguous. CDR1 and CDR2 from the germline V gene are LGHNA and YSLEER. CDR3 length: 14 amino acids. V lost 1 base and J 6 bases, leaving 13 bases between the germline ends. CDR3 amino acids: CASSQVDLSGEQYF. The DNA for the CDR3 is TGCGCCAGCAGCCAAGTCGACCTTTCGGGCGAGCAGTACTTC.